This is a list of T cell receptor beta chains from one sample in a study of shared clonotypes between healthy human individuals. Method: immunoSEQ multiplex PCR; TCRdb's copy keeps in-frame clones and lacks some. The table includes about 600,000 clones, around 97% detected once. Sequenced: naive CD4+ T cells sorted from blood. These receptors were obtained from a woman between 25 and 40 years old in good health. Both conserved end residues are part of each CDR3. The order of the fields is clone size, D gene, V gene, J gene, CDR3 DNA, CDR3 protein. A D gene is named only where the DNA matches it firmly. Size values are once, few and many counts, or a class for expanded clones, and some rows have none.

NA	TRBD2	TRBV25-1	TRBJ2-5	TGTGCCTGTTCCGGGACTAAGCAAGAGACCCAGTACTTC	CACSGTKQETQYF
NA	TRBD2	TRBV2	TRBJ2-1	TGTGCCAGCAGTGCCGGGACTAGCGGGATAAGCTCCTACAATGAGCAGTTCTTC	CASSAGTSGISSYNEQFF
NA	NA	TRBV6-4	TRBJ2-1	TGTGCCAGCAGCCGAGCGGGGACAACCTACAATGAGCAGTTCTTC	CASSRAGTTYNEQFF
NA	NA	TRBV20-1	TRBJ2-5	TGCAGTGCTTCCGGTCAAGAGACCCAGTACTTC	CSASGQETQYF
NA	NA	TRBV9	TRBJ2-3	TGTGCCAGCAGCGTAGTAGGGGTTAACACAGATACGCAGTATTTT	CASSVVGVNTDTQYF
NA	TRBD1	TRBV30	TRBJ1-4	TGTGCCCGACGCAGGGGGCCCAATGAAAAACTGTTTTTT	CARRRGPNEKLFF
NA	NA	TRBV27	TRBJ1-5	TGTGCCAGCAGTTTATCCGGGGGTCAGCCCCAGCATTTT	CASSLSGGQPQHF
NA	TRBD1	TRBV7-3	TRBJ1-1	TGTGCCAGCAGCCAGACAGGGGAGACTGAAGCTTTCTTT	CASSQTGETEAFF
NA	NA	TRBV10-3	TRBJ2-2	TGTGCCGTTCAGGGGCGGGGGAACACCGGGGAGCTGTTTTTT	CAVQGRGNTGELFF
NA	NA	TRBV15	TRBJ1-3	TGTGCCACCAGCGTGGATTTCTCTGGAAACACCATATATTTT	CATSVDFSGNTIYF
NA	TRBD2	TRBV19	TRBJ2-3	TGTGCCAGTAGAGGGACTAGCTGGTTAGATACGCAGTATTTT	CASRGTSWLDTQYF
NA	TRBD1	TRBV2	TRBJ2-5	TGTGCCAGCAGGCGCAGGGGGTCGGTGGAGACCCAGTACTTC	CASRRRGSVETQYF
NA	TRBD1	TRBV6-1	TRBJ2-7	TGTGCCAGCAGTGCAGTTACAGGGGGCTCCTACGAGCAGTACTTC	CASSAVTGGSYEQYF
NA	NA	TRBV10-3	TRBJ1-1	TGTGCCATCAGTGCTGGCCTGAAAGCTTTCTTT	CAISAGLKAFF
NA	TRBD1	TRBV5-1	TRBJ1-5	TGCGCCAGCAGCCCTGGGACAGGGAGTTTTCAGCCCCAGCATTTT	CASSPGTGSFQPQHF
NA	NA	TRBV9	TRBJ2-3	TGTGCCAGCAGCGTAGATGATCGACGATACACAGATACGCAGTATTTT	CASSVDDRRYTDTQYF
NA	TRBD2	TRBV7-9	TRBJ2-1	TGTGCCAGCAGCTCGTCCGACGCGGGGGGTAATGAGCAGTTCTTC	CASSSSDAGGNEQFF
NA	TRBD1	TRBV18	TRBJ1-1	TGTGCCAGCTCACCAGACAGGGTTAAAGCTTTCTTT	CASSPDRVKAFF
NA	TRBD2	TRBV4-2	TRBJ2-5	TGTGCCAGCAGCCAAGGAGGGACTAGTGAATACGAGACCCAGTACTTC	CASSQGGTSEYETQYF
once	TRBD2	TRBV5-1	TRBJ2-7	TGCGCCAGCAGCTTTACAGTACTAGCGGGAGCTTCCTACGAGCAGTACTTC	CASSFTVLAGASYEQYF
once	TRBD2	TRBV10-1	TRBJ2-5	TGCGCCAGCAGTGAGTCGGAGGGACTAGGGGAGACCCAGTACTTC	CASSESEGLGETQYF
NA	TRBD1	TRBV28	TRBJ2-3	TGTGCCAGCAGTTTGGGGACAGGATCTGCGTATTTT	CASSLGTGSAYF
NA	NA	TRBV7-2	TRBJ2-7	TGTGCCAGCAGCTTCCAACCGCCTGGGCTCGAGCAGTACTTC	CASSFQPPGLEQYF
NA	TRBD2	TRBV5-5	TRBJ2-7	TGTGCCAGCAGCTTAGTACTAGCGGGAGGAGTCGAGCAGTACTTC	CASSLVLAGGVEQYF
NA	TRBD2	TRBV25-1	TRBJ2-1	TGTGCCAGCACCCGTACAGCGGGATTCTCCTACAATGAGCAGTTCTTC	CASTRTAGFSYNEQFF
NA	NA	TRBV18	TRBJ2-1	TGTGCCAGCTCACCACGAATGTCAGGTTCCTACAATGAGCAGTTCTTC	CASSPRMSGSYNEQFF
NA	TRBD2	TRBV7-6	TRBJ2-1	TGTGCCAGCAGCCGAGAAGCGGGAGGCGGATACAATGAGCAGTTCTTC	CASSREAGGGYNEQFF
NA	NA	TRBV10-2	TRBJ1-3	TGCGCCAGCCGGGAATCCTCTGGAAACACCATATATTTT	CASRESSGNTIYF
NA	NA	TRBV28	TRBJ1-5	TGTGCCAGCAGTTTACTACAGGGACCTCAGCCCCAGCATTTT	CASSLLQGPQPQHF